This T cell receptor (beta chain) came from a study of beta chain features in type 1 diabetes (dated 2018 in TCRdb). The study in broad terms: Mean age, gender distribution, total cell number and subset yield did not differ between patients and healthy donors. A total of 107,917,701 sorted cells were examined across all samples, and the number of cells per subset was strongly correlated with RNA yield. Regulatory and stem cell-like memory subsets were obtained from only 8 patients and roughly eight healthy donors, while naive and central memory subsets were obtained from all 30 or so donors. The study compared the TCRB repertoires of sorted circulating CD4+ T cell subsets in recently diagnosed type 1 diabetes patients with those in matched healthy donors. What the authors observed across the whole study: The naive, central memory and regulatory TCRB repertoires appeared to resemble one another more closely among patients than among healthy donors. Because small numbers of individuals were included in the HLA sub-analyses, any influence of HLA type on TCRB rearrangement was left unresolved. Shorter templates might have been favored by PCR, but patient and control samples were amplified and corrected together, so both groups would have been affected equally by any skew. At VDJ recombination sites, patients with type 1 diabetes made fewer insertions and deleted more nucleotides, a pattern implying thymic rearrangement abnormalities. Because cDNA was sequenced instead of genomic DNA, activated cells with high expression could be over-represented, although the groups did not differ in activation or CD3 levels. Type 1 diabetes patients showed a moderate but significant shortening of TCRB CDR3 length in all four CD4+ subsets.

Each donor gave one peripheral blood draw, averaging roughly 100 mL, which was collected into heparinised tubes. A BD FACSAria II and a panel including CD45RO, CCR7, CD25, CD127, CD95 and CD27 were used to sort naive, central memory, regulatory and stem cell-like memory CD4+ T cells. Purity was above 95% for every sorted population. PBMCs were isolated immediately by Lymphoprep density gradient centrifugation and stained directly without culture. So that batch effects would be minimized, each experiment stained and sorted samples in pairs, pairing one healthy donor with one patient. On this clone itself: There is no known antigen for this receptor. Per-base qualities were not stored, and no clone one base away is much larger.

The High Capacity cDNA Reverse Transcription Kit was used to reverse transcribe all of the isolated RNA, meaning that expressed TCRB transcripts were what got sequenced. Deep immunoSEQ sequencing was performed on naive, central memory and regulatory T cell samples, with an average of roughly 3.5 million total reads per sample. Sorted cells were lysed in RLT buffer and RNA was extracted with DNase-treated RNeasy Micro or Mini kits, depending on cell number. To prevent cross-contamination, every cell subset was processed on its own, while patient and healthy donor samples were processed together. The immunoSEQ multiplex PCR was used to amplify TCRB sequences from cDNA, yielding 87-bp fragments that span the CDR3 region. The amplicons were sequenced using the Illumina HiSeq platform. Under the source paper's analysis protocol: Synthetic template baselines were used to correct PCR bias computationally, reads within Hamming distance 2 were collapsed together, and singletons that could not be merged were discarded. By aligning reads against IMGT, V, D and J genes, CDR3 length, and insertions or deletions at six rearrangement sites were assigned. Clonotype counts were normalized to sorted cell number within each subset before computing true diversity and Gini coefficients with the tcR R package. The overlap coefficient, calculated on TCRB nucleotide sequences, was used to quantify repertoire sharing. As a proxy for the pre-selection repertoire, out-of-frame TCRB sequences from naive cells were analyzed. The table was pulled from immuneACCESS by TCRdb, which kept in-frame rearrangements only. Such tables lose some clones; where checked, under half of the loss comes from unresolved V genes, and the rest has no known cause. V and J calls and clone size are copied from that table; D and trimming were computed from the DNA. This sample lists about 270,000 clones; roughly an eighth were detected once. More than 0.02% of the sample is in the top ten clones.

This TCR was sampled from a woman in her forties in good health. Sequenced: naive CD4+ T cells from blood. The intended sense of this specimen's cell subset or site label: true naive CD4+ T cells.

DNA sequence: TGTGCCAGTAGTCCCACCCTCGACAGGGCGGAGACCCAGTACTTC. It codes for CASSPTLDRAETQYF. Recombination joined TRBV19 with TRBJ2-5; 7 middle bases align to TRBD1. The germline V gene (reference sequence) gives CDR1 as LNHDA and CDR2 as SQIVND. Counted from cysteine to phenylalanine, this CDR3 has 15 amino acids. The CDR3 DNA has 45 bases and is translated from base 1. The germline V and J ends show losses of 5 bases and 5 bases respectively, and no gene match explains 11 bases of the junction.